This TCR beta chain is from a study of T cells after yellow fever vaccination. Study-wide results and limits: Overlap between CD4 and CD8 compartments was detected for a small share of clonotypes. The study re-detected most primary-vaccination clones after the booster (approximately 97% CD4, 88% CD8).

This clonotype was counted ten times or more. Its specificity is unknown. This CDR3 is 16 amino acids long. V lost 5 bases and J lost 4, with 17 bases in between. Via MiXCR, TCRdb re-called the 5' RACE reads, giving one row per CDR3 protein. Here the sample spans 300,000 to 350,000 distinct CDR3 sequences, around 10% being singletons. The source material was CD4+ T cells sorted from PBMCs, sampled 45 days after the yellow fever booster vaccination. V gene TRBV12-3 or TRBV12-4 combines with J gene TRBJ1-4; D is unclear. The sequence was collected from a man younger than 30 who received the YFV17D yellow fever vaccine. Here the CDR3 reads CASSPIDPYRNEKLFF. CDR3 DNA sequence: TGTGCCAGCAGTCCTATCGACCCCTACCGTAATGAAAAACTGTTTTTT.